This TCR beta chain was profiled in a study of beta chain features in type 1 diabetes. The sequenced template was cDNA made from the entire isolated RNA. Clones were sequenced by immunoSEQ multiplex PCR, and TCRdb holds only the in-frame ones, with some missing. This sample has about 240,000 clones, with about 26% found just once. Overall study findings and caveats: The study found that naive, central memory and Treg TCRB repertoires appeared more similar in patients than in healthy donors.

Germline V gene lookup returns CDR1 SQVTM and CDR2 ANQGSEA. This CDR3 spans 11 amino acids. V shed 7 bases and J 7 bases; nucleotides not matched to a gene: 3. This clone was detected only a few times. No antigen is known for it. The specimen was central memory CD4+ T cells from blood. The receptor was derived from a man aged 25 to 45 in good health. V is TRBV29-1 and J is TRBJ2-1; 8 bases match TRBD1. The CDR3: CSAHRGNEQFF. Written as DNA, the CDR3 is TGCAGCGCCCACAGGGGGAATGAGCAGTTCTTC.